This T cell receptor beta chain comes out of a study of blood T cells in healthy people across ages. Study-level background: With template switching, about one barcoded beta molecule was captured per two T cells.

Study results and caveats: A greater number of naive CD4+ cells and higher diversity distinguished long-lived donors from aged donors.

It was with a sample-barcoded 5' primer and a J-beta primer mix that a second PCR of roughly 7 to 12 cycles was run. TCRdb independently ran MiXCR on the 5' RACE reads; one entry per CDR3 protein. The table records about 780,000 distinct CDR3 sequences, about 47% of them present only once. After removal of 4 bases from V and 3 bases from J, the junction contained 10 bases not matched to a gene. This CDR3 is 16 amino acids long. In germline, CDR1 is SGHRS, CDR2 YFSETQ. This clonotype occurred many times. Its antigen is unknown. J is TRBJ2-1 and V is TRBV5-1; 7 nucleotides line up with TRBD1. This receptor was identified in an elderly man in good health. Sequencing was carried out using blood. CDR3 in amino acids: CASSGADRADYNEQFF. As DNA, the CDR3 is TGCGCCAGCAGCGGCGCCGACAGGGCGGACTACAATGAGCAGTTCTTC.